This is a list of T cell receptor beta chains from one sample in a study of yellow fever vaccine responses in identical twins. Via MiXCR, TCRdb re-called the RT-PCR reads, giving one row per CDR3 protein. The sample carries approximately 11,000 distinct CDR3 sequences, around three quarters recorded once. The starting material was T cells from blood (PBMCs), unsorted or a sorted subset (not recorded which), obtained before or after yellow fever vaccination (not recorded which). Every receptor here comes from a woman under 30 who received the yellow fever vaccine. CDR3s include the opening cysteine and the closing phenylalanine or tryptophan. The D gene is left open where the match is weak. Clone size, where shown, is once, few, many, or a class for clones that have expanded.

.	TRBV7-6	TRBJ1-2	.	TGTGCCAGCAGCTTAGGTTCCTCTCGAGTCCCCTATGGCTACACCTTC	CASSLGSSRVPYGYTF
TRBD1	TRBV15	TRBJ2-1	.	TGTGCCACCAGCAGGGGACAGGGAGCCTACAATGAGCAGTTCTTC	CATSRGQGAYNEQFF
.	TRBV10-3	TRBJ1-5	.	TGTGCCATCAGTGAGTCAGGGGACGGTTTAAATCAGCCCCAGCATTTT	CAISESGDGLNQPQHF
.	TRBV11-2	TRBJ2-1	.	TGTGCCAGCAGCCTTCAACTGACTAGTTATAATGAGCAGTTCTTC	CASSLQLTSYNEQFF
TRBD2	TRBV14	TRBJ2-5	.	TGTGCCAGCAGCCCCGTAGCGGGAGTGGGTGAGACCCAGTACTTC	CASSPVAGVGETQYF
.	TRBV7-9	TRBJ2-7	.	TGTGCCAGCAGCTTAGCCGAGAGATACGAGCAGTACTTC	CASSLAERYEQYF
.	TRBV7-2	TRBJ2-5	.	TGTGCCAGCAGCTTAGCAAGACCTCACGCCAAAGAGACCCAGTACTTC	CASSLARPHAKETQYF
.	TRBV11-1	TRBJ1-1	.	TGTGCCAGCAGCTCAGGGGCCCACGGGACTATGAACACTGAAGCTTTCTTT	CASSSGAHGTMNTEAFF
TRBD1	TRBV27	TRBJ2-1	.	TGTGCCAGCAGTTTATTTTGGGACAGGGTGTACAATGAGCAGTTCTTC	CASSLFWDRVYNEQFF
TRBD1	TRBV27	TRBJ2-5	.	TGTGCCAGCAGTTTATCCGGACAGGGAGAGACCCAGTACTTC	CASSLSGQGETQYF
.	TRBV21-1	TRBJ1-4	.	.	CASSKWTLKMKNCFF
.	TRBV15	TRBJ2-2	.	TGTGCCACCAGCAGAGATCTTGGGGGAGCGGCCACCGGGGAGCTGTTTTTT	CATSRDLGGAATGELFF
.	TRBV27	TRBJ1-2	.	TGTGCCAGCTTACAGGGTTTTTATGGCTACACCTTC	CASLQGFYGYTF
.	TRBV6-1	TRBJ2-7	.	TGTGCCAGCAGCCGCGGGACGGAGTCAAGGAGTTACTACGAGCAGTACTTC	CASSRGTESRSYYEQYF
.	TRBV4-1	TRBJ1-1	.	TGCGCCAGCAGCCAGTTCGCTGAAGCTTTCTTT	CASSQFAEAFF
TRBD1	TRBV9	TRBJ1-2	.	TGTGCCAGCAGCCCGCGACAGGGGTGGGACTATGGCTACACCTTC	CASSPRQGWDYGYTF
.	TRBV5-4	TRBJ2-4	.	TGTGCCAGCAGCGTCAAAAACATTCAGTACTTC	CASSVKNIQYF
.	TRBV29-1	TRBJ2-5	.	TGCAGCGTTGCCTCGGGTCAAGAGACCCAGTACTTC	CSVASGQETQYF
.	TRBV1	TRBJ2-2	.	TGCACCAGCAGCCAACGGGAGGACCCGGGACTAGCGGCCACCGGGGAGCTGTTTTTT	CTSSQREDPGLAATGELFF
TRBD2	TRBV7-9	TRBJ2-5	.	TGTGCCAGCAGCCCGGTAGCGGGGGACCAAGAGACCCAGTACTTC	CASSPVAGDQETQYF
.	TRBV6-2/TRBV6-3	TRBJ2-7	.	TGTGCCAGCAGTTACGCGACAGAAAGCTCCTACGAGCAGTACTTC	CASSYATESSYEQYF
.	TRBV7-9	TRBJ2-7	.	TGTGCCAGCAGCTTGTCCACATACGAGCAGTACTTC	CASSLSTYEQYF
.	TRBV11-2	TRBJ1-1	.	TGTGCCAGCAGCTTAGAGGTGAGAGGGGTCACTGAAGCTTTCTTT	CASSLEVRGVTEAFF
.	TRBV20-1	TRBJ1-5	few	TGCAGTGCTAGAGACAGGAGGAATAGCAATCAGCCCCAGCATTTT	CSARDRRNSNQPQHF
.	TRBV5-1	TRBJ2-3	.	TGCGCCAGCAGCTTGAGTTTCCCCCCGGCGGGAGATACGCAGTATTTT	CASSLSFPPAGDTQYF
.	TRBV4-1	TRBJ2-3	.	TGCGCCAGCAGCCCCGGATTGACAGATACGCAGTATTTT	CASSPGLTDTQYF
TRBD2	TRBV20-1	TRBJ2-3	.	TGCAGTGCATCAGCAATAGCGGGGCTCACAGATACGCAGTATTTT	CSASAIAGLTDTQYF
.	TRBV7-9	TRBJ1-1	.	TGTGCCAGCAGCCGAGGCAGAGCAGAAGCTTTCTTT	CASSRGRAEAFF
TRBD2	TRBV18	TRBJ2-7	.	TGTGCCAGCTTCTCCGGGGGGGGATCCTACGAGCAGTACTTC	CASFSGGGSYEQYF
.	TRBV27	TRBJ2-1	few	TGTGCCAGCAGTTTTCCCCCCTACAATGAGCAGTTCTTC	CASSFPPYNEQFF
.	TRBV14	TRBJ2-1	.	TGTGCCAGCAGCCAAATAGTCTCTACATACAATGAGCAGTTCTTC	CASSQIVSTYNEQFF
.	TRBV29-1	TRBJ2-7	.	TGCAGCGTCCTTGGGGACCAAAGATACGAGCAGTACTTC	CSVLGDQRYEQYF
.	TRBV11-1	TRBJ2-7	large	TGTGCCAGCAGCTTAGCGGGGTACTACGAGCAGTACTTC	CASSLAGYYEQYF
.	TRBV9	TRBJ2-2	.	TGTGCCAGCAGCGTGCACGGAGATTTCACCGGGGAGCTGTTTTTT	CASSVHGDFTGELFF
TRBD1	TRBV11-3	TRBJ1-1	.	TGTGCCAGCAGCCAAGTCTTCGGACAGGGGGCAAAAGCTTTCTTT	CASSQVFGQGAKAFF
.	TRBV14	TRBJ2-1	.	TGTGCCAGCAGCCCGACTTTTGCTGAGCAGTTCTTC	CASSPTFAEQFF
TRBD2	TRBV13	TRBJ2-7	.	TGTGCCAGCAGCGCAGGACTAGCGGACTACGAGCAGTACTTC	CASSAGLADYEQYF
TRBD2	TRBV11-2	TRBJ2-1	.	TGTGCCAGCAGCTTAAGCGGGACTGCCTACAATGAGCAGTTCTTC	CASSLSGTAYNEQFF
.	TRBV12-3/TRBV12-4	TRBJ2-5	.	TGTGCCAGCCACAGGGTCGGGGAGACCCAGTACTTC	CASHRVGETQYF
.	TRBV24-1	TRBJ2-1	once	TGTGCCACCAGTGATTTTGCTACCTACAATGAGCAGTTCTTC	CATSDFATYNEQFF
TRBD2	TRBV4-2	TRBJ2-7	.	TGTGCCAGCAGCCAAGATCGGGGAGGGGCTTCCTACGAGCAGTACTTC	CASSQDRGGASYEQYF
TRBD2	TRBV11-3	TRBJ2-7	.	TGTGCCAGCAGCTTAGGGTTAGCGGGTACCTACGAGCAGTACTTC	CASSLGLAGTYEQYF
TRBD1	TRBV7-9	TRBJ1-1	.	TGTGCCAGCAGCTCCCGGGACAGGGTTGGGAACACTGAAGCTTTCTTT	CASSSRDRVGNTEAFF
TRBD2	TRBV7-3	TRBJ2-1	few	TGTGCCAGCAGTAGTGTAGGGACTAGGGAACACAATGAGCAGTTCTTC	CASSSVGTREHNEQFF
.	TRBV6-1	TRBJ2-7	.	TGTGCCAGCAGTCGGTTCCCCGGGGGCGGGGCGTCCTACGAGCAGTACTTC	CASSRFPGGGASYEQYF
.	TRBV29-1	TRBJ1-1	.	TGCAGCGTTGATCTATACACTGAAGCTTTCTTT	CSVDLYTEAFF
TRBD2	TRBV28	TRBJ2-2	.	TGTGCCAGCAGTTTATGGCCCCTCTGGCGGGGGGGCCCCGCCGGGGAGCTGTTTTTT	CASSLWPLWRGGPAGELFF
TRBD2	TRBV5-4	TRBJ2-7	.	TGTGCCAGCAGCACCACTAGCGGGTCTAGCTCCTACGAGCAGTACTTC	CASSTTSGSSSYEQYF
.	TRBV9	TRBJ1-1	.	TGTGCCAGCGAATCCCTGATGAACACTGAAGCTTTCTTT	CASESLMNTEAFF
TRBD2	TRBV19	TRBJ2-1	.	TGTGCCAGTAGTATTTCGGGGGGCTCCTACAATGAGCAGTTCTTC	CASSISGGSYNEQFF
.	TRBV19	TRBJ1-5	once	TGTGCCAGTAGTATCGTAAGGAGTCAGCCCCAGCATTTT	CASSIVRSQPQHF
.	TRBV6-2/TRBV6-3	TRBJ1-6	.	TGTGCCAGCAGTTACGGGATTAATTCACCCCTCCACTTT	CASSYGINSPLHF
.	TRBV7-8	TRBJ2-1	.	TGTGCCAGCAGCTTAGGTGTAGCGAATGAGCAGTTCTTC	CASSLGVANEQFF
.	TRBV11-3	TRBJ1-2	once	TGTGCCAGCAGCCTGGACCCCGGGGGTGGCTACACCTTC	CASSLDPGGGYTF
.	TRBV1	TRBJ2-1	.	TGCACCAGCAGCCAAGCGAGGGCCACTAGCGGGAGGGTCTACAATGAGCAGTTCTTC	CTSSQARATSGRVYNEQFF